One sample yielded the 10 T cell receptor beta chains listed below, sequenced in a study of T cell repertoires in cytomegalovirus infection (dated by TCRdb to between 2018 and 2020). Reads for this sample came from an Illumina HiSeq 1500. TCRdb reanalyzed the raw reads on its own, using fastp at Q25 for trimming and MiXCR for clone calling, and kept in-frame beta chains. Under each unique CDR3 protein, matching rows form one entry showing the most common genes and DNA. This sample lists around 450,000 distinct CDR3 sequences; roughly 30% were detected once. The ten largest account for roughly an eighth of the sample. Sequenced: PBMCs. The receptors derive from a human donor in good health (CMV status not recorded). Some clones in this sample may be carry-over from other donors' samples.

This clonotype was counted between two and nine times. V is TRBV7-9 and J is TRBJ1-5; possibly TRBD1 for D (5 bases). Germline V gives CDR1 SEHNR, CDR2 FQNEAQ (reference sequence). The CDR3 loop spans 15 amino acids. V lost 0 bases, J lost 6 bases, and 12 bases lay in between. The CDR3 DNA reads TGTGCCAGCAGCTTAGCCGGGGCCCCTTCTCAGCCCCAGCATTTT. Protein sequence: CASSLAGAPSQPQHF.

The chain uses TRBV11-1 and TRBJ2-5; 12 positions match TRBD1. Per the germline V gene, CDR1 is SGHAT and CDR2 is FQDESV (reference sequence). This CDR3 region has 17 residues. The V and J ends lost 3 bases and 3 bases, in that order; junction bases with no gene match: 8. The CDR3 DNA sequence: TGTGCCAGCAGCTTCGGGACAGGGGGCGCGTGGGAAGAGACCCAGTACTTC. Encoded protein: CASSFGTGGAWEETQYF.

V is TRBV11-2 and J is TRBJ2-7; D unresolved. This CDR3 has 15 residues. V lost 1 base and J 4 bases, leaving 14 bases between the germline ends. Germline V CDR1 and CDR2: SGHAT, FQNNGV. CDR3 residues: CASSLGRHIEYEQYF. In DNA form, the CDR3 reads TGTGCCAGCAGCTTAGGGAGACATATTGAATACGAGCAGTACTTC.

The rearrangement uses TRBV10-3 and TRBJ1-6; possible D gene TRBD1, 5 bases. Trimming left V 2 bases short and J 6 bases short, with 8 bases between. This CDR3 is built from 14 residues. Germline V gene lookup returns CDR1 ENHRY and CDR2 SYGVKD. CDR3: CAISEETVNSPLHF. In DNA, the CDR3 is TGTGCCATCAGTGAGGAGACAGTTAATTCACCCCTCCACTTT.

V and J are TRBV7-8 and TRBJ2-5; 10 positions agree with TRBD1. V shed 6 bases and J 5 bases; nucleotides not matched to a gene: 9. The CDR3 has 15 amino acids. Germline loops: CDR1 SGHVS, CDR2 FQNEAQ. The CDR3 sequence is CASSLGTGATETQYF. The DNA of the CDR3 is TGTGCCAGCAGTCTAGGGACAGGGGCCACGGAGACCCAGTACTTC. The full variable domain, its missing parts supplied by reference TRBV7-8 and TRBJ2-5, is GAGVSQSPRYKVAKRGQDVALRCDPISGHVSLFWYQQALGQGPEFLTYFQNEAQLDKSGLPSDRFFAERPEGSVSTLKIQRTQQEDSAVYLCASSLGTGATETQYFGPGTRLLVL.

V and J are TRBV19 and TRBJ1-2, with D maybe TRBD1 (5 bases). V was pared by 4 bases and J by 7 bases, with 16 bases between. The CDR3 runs 14 residues. Germline V CDR1 and CDR2: LNHDA, SQIVND (reference sequence). CDR3: CASSTTGTVSGYTF. CDR3 DNA sequence: TGTGCCAGTAGTACCACCGGGACCGTGTCTGGCTACACCTTC.

This clonotype was seen only once. The rearrangement links TRBV20-1 to TRBJ2-1; the match to TRBD2 covers 8 bases. The CDR3 runs to 16 residues. The V and J ends lost 0 bases and 3 bases, in that order; junction bases with no gene match: 7. Germline V gene data show CDR1 as DFQATT and CDR2 as SNEGSKA (reference sequence). The CDR3 DNA follows: TGCAGTGCTAGAGATTGGATTGCGGGGGGCTACAATGAGCAGTTCTTC. Its protein product is CSARDWIAGGYNEQFF.

This rearrangement joins TRBV6-1 to TRBJ1-5; weak D call: TRBD1 (5 bases). V was pared by 9 bases and J by 2 bases, with 8 bases between. The CDR3 contains 12 residues. CDR1 and CDR2 (germline): MNHNS, SASEGT. DNA for the CDR3: TGTGCCAGTGGAGGGGGCAATCAGCCCCAGCATTTT. It codes for CASGGGNQPQHF.

The J gene is TRBJ2-7, the V gene TRBV28, with D possibly TRBD1 on 6 matching bases. Between the trimmed V and J ends, which lost 5 bases and 3 bases, there was a span of 14 bases. Germline V gene data show CDR1 as MDHEN and CDR2 as SYDVKM. The CDR3 runs to 14 residues. The CDR3 reads CASSVRRGYYEQYF. CDR3 DNA: TGTGCCAGCAGTGTCCGCAGGGGTTACTACGAGCAGTACTTC.

This clonotype has a handful of counts. The V call is TRBV10-3, the J call TRBJ2-5; D assignment may be TRBD1 or TRBD2 (6 bases each). Between the trimmed V and J ends, which lost 0 bases and 5 bases, there was a span of 13 bases. Germline V gene data show CDR1 as ENHRY and CDR2 as SYGVKD. The CDR3 runs 15 residues. CDR3 DNA: TGTGCCATCAGTGAGTCTAACGGGGGCTCGGAGACCCAGTACTTC. This codes for CAISESNGGSETQYF.